This TCR beta chain stems from a study of blood T cell repertoires in COVID-19. Overall study: Acute-phase and convalescent COVID-19 samples originated in the United States, Italy and Spain.

Cohort assignment relied on participant-reported clinical history. Original methodology: Counts of nucleated cells, estimated from reference gene primer amplification, were obtained. The table came from immunoSEQ multiplex PCR; TCRdb's copy has only in-frame clones and leaves some out. V, J and clone size reflect that table, while D and trimming were determined from the DNA. This table holds some 230,000 clones, more than 80% found once. There are a few counts of this clone. V gave up 4 bases and J gave up 4 bases, with 7 bases separating them. Germline CDR1 is SNHLY and CDR2 is FYNNEI. The CDR3 contains 12 residues.

Sequencing was carried out using PBMCs or T cells enriched from blood (not recorded which). V and J are TRBV2 and TRBJ2-5; D gene unclear. The origin of this receptor is a woman aged 18-30 years in a cohort exposed to, infected with or recovered from COVID-19 (not recorded which). The CDR3 DNA follows: TGTGCCAGCAGTGGTTCGGGAGAGACCCAGTACTTC. This gives the protein CASSGSGETQYF.